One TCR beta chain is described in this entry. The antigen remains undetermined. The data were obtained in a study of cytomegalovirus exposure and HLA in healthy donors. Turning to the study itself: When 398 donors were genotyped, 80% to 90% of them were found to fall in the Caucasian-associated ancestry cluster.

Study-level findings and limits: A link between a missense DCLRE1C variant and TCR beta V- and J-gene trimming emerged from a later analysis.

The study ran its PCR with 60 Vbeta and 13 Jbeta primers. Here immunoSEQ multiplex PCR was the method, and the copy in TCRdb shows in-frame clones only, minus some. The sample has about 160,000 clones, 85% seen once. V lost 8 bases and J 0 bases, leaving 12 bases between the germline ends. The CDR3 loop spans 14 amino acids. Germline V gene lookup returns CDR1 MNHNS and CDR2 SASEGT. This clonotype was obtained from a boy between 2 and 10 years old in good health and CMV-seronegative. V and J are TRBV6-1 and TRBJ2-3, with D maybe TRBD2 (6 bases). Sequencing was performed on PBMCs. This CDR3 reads CASGDRGSTDTQYF. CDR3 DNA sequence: TGTGCCAGCGGGGACCGGGGGAGCACAGATACGCAGTATTTT.